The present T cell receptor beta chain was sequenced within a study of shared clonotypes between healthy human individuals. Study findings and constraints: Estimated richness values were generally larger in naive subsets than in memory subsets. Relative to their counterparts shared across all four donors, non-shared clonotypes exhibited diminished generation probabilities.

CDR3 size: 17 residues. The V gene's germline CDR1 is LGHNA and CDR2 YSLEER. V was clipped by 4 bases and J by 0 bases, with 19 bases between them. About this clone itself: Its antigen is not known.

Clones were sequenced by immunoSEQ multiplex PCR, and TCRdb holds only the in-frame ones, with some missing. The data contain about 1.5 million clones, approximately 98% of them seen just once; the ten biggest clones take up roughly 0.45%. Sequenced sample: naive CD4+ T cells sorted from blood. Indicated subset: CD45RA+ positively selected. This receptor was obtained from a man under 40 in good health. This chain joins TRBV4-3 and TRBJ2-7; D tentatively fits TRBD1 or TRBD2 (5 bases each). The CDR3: CASSPVSGAEGSYEQYF. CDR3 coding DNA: TGCGCCAGCAGCCCCGTCTCCGGGGCCGAAGGCTCCTACGAGCAGTACTTC.